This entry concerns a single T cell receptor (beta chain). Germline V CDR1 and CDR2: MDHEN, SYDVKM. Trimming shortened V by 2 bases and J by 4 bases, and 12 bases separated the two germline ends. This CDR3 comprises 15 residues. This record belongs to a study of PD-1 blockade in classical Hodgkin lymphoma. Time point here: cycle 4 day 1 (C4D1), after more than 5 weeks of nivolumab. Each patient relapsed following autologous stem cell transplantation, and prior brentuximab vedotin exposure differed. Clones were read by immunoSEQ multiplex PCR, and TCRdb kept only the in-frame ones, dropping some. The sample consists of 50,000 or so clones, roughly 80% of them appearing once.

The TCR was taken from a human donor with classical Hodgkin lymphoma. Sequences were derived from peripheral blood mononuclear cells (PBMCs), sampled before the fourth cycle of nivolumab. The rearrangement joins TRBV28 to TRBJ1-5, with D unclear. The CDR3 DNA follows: TGTGCCAGCAGTTTAGAAAGGGTCGGGAATCAGCCCCAGCATTTT. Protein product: CASSLERVGNQPQHF. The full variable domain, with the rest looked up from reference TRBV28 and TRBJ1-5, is DVKVTQSSRYLVKRTGEKVFLECVQDMDHENMFWYRQDPGLGLRLIYFSYDVKMKEKGDIPEGYSVSREKKERFSLILESASTNQTSMYLCASSLERVGNQPQHFGDGTRLSIL.